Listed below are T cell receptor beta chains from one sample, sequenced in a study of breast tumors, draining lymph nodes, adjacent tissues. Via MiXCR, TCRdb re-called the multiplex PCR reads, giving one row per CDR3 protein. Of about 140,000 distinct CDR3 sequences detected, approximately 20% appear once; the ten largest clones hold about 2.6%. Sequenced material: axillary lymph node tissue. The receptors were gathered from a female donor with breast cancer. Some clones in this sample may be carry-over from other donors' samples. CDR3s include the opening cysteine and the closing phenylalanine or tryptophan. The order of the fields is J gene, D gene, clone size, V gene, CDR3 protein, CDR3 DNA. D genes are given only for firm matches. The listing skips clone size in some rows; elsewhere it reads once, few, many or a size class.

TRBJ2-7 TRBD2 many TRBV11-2 CASRDRTSGRQYF TGTGCCAGCAGAGATAGGACTAGCGGACGGCAGTACTTC
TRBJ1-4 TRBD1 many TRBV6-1 CASRNGQGENEKLFF TGTGCCAGCAGGAACGGACAGGGAGAAAATGAAAAACTGTTTTTT
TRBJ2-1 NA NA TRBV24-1 CATSESGLGGKLTGDNEQFF TGTGCCACCAGTGAATCCGGACTGGGCGGAAAACTAACGGGGGATAATGAGCAGTTCTTC
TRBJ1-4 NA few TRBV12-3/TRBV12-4 CASSLIRGLGNEKLFF TGTGCCAGCAGTTTAATCCGGGGGCTAGGTAATGAAAAACTGTTTTTT
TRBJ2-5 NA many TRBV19 CASSPRDTRGETQYF TGTGCCAGTAGTCCCCGGGACACCCGGGGGGAGACCCAGTACTTC
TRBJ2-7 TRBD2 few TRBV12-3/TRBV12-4 CASSAIGGGSYEQYF TGTGCCAGCAGTGCGATCGGGGGGGGGAGCTACGAGCAGTACTTC
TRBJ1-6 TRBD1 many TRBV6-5 CASSYAGTGFRSPLHF TGTGCCAGCAGTTACGCCGGGACAGGGTTTCGCTCACCCCTCCACTTT
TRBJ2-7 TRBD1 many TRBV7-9 CASSSPGGQGLYEQYF TGTGCCAGCAGCTCACCCGGGGGACAGGGCTTATACGAGCAGTACTTC
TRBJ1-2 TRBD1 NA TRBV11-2 CASSRLGQGNYGYTF TGTGCCAGCAGCCGCTTGGGACAGGGGAACTATGGCTACACCTTC
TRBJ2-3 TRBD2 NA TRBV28 CASSSHLPSPSGYTDTQYF TGTGCCAGCAGTTCGCACTTACCATCTCCTAGCGGTTACACAGATACGCAGTATTTT
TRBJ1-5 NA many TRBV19 CASSIMSGVGQPQHF TGTGCCAGTAGTATCATGTCAGGGGTTGGTCAGCCCCAGCATTTT
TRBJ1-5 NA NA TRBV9 CASSVGITGSQPQHF TGTGCCAGCAGCGTAGGGATTACGGGGAGTCAGCCCCAGCATTTT
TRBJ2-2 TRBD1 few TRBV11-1 CASKPGTGAPTGTGELFF TGTGCCAGCAAACCCGGGACAGGGGCCCCGACGGGGACCGGGGAGCTGTTTTTT
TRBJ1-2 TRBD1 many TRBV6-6 CASSNAGGRYTF TGTGCCAGCAGTAATGCAGGGGGAAGATACACCTTC
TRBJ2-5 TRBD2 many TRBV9 CASSSSGRGLAGLETQYF TGTGCCAGCAGCTCCTCAGGGAGGGGACTAGCGGGATTAGAGACCCAGTACTTC
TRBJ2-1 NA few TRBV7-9 CASSLFPRGNEQFF TGTGCCAGCAGCTTATTTCCACGGGGCAATGAGCAGTTCTTC
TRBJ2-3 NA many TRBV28 CASSLGTDSTDTQYF TGTGCCAGCAGTTTGGGAACGGATAGCACAGATACGCAGTATTTT
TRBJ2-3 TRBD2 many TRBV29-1 CSVGGVGLAGVGFGTDTQYF TGCAGCGTCGGGGGTGTGGGACTAGCGGGAGTCGGGTTCGGGACAGATACGCAGTATTTT
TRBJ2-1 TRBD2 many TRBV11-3 CASSLALAGGEFF TGTGCCAGCAGCTTAGCCCTAGCGGGAGGGGAGTTCTTC
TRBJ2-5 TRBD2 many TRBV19 CASSIRRGGRETQYF TGTGCCAGTAGTATACGGCGGGGGGGGCGAGAGACCCAGTACTTC
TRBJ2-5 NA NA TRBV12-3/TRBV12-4 CASGSKETQYF TGTGCCAGCGGTTCGAAAGAGACCCAGTACTTC
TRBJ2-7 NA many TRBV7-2 CASSTVGLASNMQYF TGTGCCAGCAGCACAGTAGGGCTAGCCTCGAACATGCAGTACTTC
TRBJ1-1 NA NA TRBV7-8 CASTLSRDTEAFF TGTGCCAGCACCCTCTCACGGGACACTGAAGCTTTCTTT
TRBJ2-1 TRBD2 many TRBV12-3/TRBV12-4 CASRGLAGGGNEQFF TGTGCCAGCAGGGGACTAGCGGGAGGAGGCAATGAGCAGTTCTTC
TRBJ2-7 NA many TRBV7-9 CASSFPSSEQYF TGTGCCAGCAGCTTCCCTAGTTCCGAGCAGTACTTC
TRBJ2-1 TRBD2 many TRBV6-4 CASSELAGPLFF TGTGCCAGCAGTGAATTAGCGGGACCCCTGTTCTTC
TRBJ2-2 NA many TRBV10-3 CAISGTPTGELFF TGTGCCATCTCCGGGACACCCACCGGGGAGCTGTTTTTT
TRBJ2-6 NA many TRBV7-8 CASSFRGSGANVLTF TGTGCCAGCAGCTTCAGGGGATCTGGGGCCAACGTCCTGACTTTC
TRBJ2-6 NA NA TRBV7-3 CASSLGGANVLTF TGTGCCAGCAGCTTGGGCGGGGCCAACGTCCTGACTTTC
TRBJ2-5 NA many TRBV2 CATQMGGSQETQYF TGTGCCACCCAAATGGGCGGATCCCAAGAGACCCAGTACTTC
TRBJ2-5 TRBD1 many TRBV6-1 CASTLDRGGETQYF TGTGCCAGCACCCTGGACAGGGGAGGCGAGACCCAGTACTTC
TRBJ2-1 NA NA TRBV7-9 CASSLAGQGNEQFF TGTGCCAGCAGCCTAGCGGGACAGGGGAATGAGCAGTTCTTC
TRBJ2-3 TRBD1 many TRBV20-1 CSATGQGYATQYF TGCAGTGCTACGGGACAGGGGTATGCTACGCAGTATTTT
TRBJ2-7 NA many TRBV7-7 CASSLIRGGEQYF TGTGCTAGCAGCCTAATACGGGGTGGCGAGCAGTACTTC
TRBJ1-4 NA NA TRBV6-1 CASSVTGPSQKLFF TGTGCCAGCAGTGTTACAGGGCCGAGTCAAAAACTGTTTTTT
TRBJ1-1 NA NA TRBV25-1 CASSESSFMNTEAFF TGTGCCAGCAGTGAATCATCCTTCATGAACACTGAAGCTTTCTTT
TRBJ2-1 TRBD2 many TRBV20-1 CSAREGGGAYNEQFF TGCAGTGCTAGAGAGGGGGGGGGTGCCTACAATGAGCAGTTCTTC
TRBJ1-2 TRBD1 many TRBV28 CASSRIHRGNYGYTF TGTGCCAGCAGTCGTATCCACAGGGGTAACTATGGCTACACCTTC
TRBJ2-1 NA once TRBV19 CASSKVGPNVQFF TGTGCCAGTAGTAAGGTGGGACCGAATGTGCAGTTCTTT
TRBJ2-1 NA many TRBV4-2 CASSLLGSSSYNEQFF TGTGCCAGCAGCCTTCTCGGATCGAGCTCCTACAATGAGCAGTTCTTC
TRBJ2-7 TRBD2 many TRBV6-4 CASSDGTRYEQYF TGTGCCAGCAGTGACGGGACTAGATACGAGCAGTACTTC